What follows are 10 T cell receptor beta chains derived from one specimen sequenced in a study of identical twins. TCRdb ran MiXCR on the 5' RACE reads and lists one entry per CDR3 protein. This table holds roughly 500,000 distinct CDR3 sequences, around 20% found once. Another study also made use of these data, one on T cells expressing NK-cell markers.

The specimen was CD4+ T cells sorted from blood. These receptors came from a woman between 18 and 29 years old in good health.

The chain couples TRBV3-1 to TRBJ2-7; no clear D. CDR1 and CDR2 (germline): LGHDT, YNNKEL (reference sequence). The V and J ends lost 0 bases and 6 bases respectively, with 12 bases between them. The CDR3 has 14 residues. The DNA of the CDR3 is TGTGCCAGCAGCCAAGATTGGTCGAGTACCGAGCAGTACTTC. Its protein product is CASSQDWSSTEQYF.

This clonotype has more than one count but fewer than ten. J is TRBJ1-6 and V is TRBV7-2; a possible D gene is TRBD1 (5 bases). The V gene lost 8 bases and the J gene lost 7 bases, with 24 bases spanning the gap. The CDR3 consists of 17 residues. Germline V gives CDR1 SGHTA, CDR2 FQGNSA. The CDR3 sequence is CASGVWAALGVNSPLHF. The DNA of the CDR3 is TGTGCCAGCGGCGTGTGGGCAGCACTAGGGGTCAATTCACCCCTCCACTTT.

V usage is TRBV4-3 and J usage is TRBJ2-7; the D gene is possibly TRBD2 (7 bases). The CDR3 has 15 residues. Germline CDR1 LGHNA, CDR2 YSLEER. Trimming took 4 bases from V and 7 from J, leaving 20 bases between them. The CDR3, as DNA: TGCGCCAGCAGCCGAGGGGTGGGGGGGCCTCAGGAGCAGTACTTC. This codes for CASSRGVGGPQEQYF.

This clonotype was observed a few times. V is TRBV10-3 and J is TRBJ2-3; a possible D gene is TRBD2 (6 bases). The V end was cut by 4 bases, the J end by 2 bases, with 10 bases between. There are 14 residues in the CDR3. CDR1 is ENHRY, CDR2 SYGVKD, per germline. The CDR3 loop is CAISGDWNTDTQYF. The CDR3 DNA reads TGTGCCATCAGTGGGGACTGGAACACAGATACGCAGTATTTT.

V gene TRBV20-1 combines with J gene TRBJ2-1, with 9 bases lining up with TRBD1. The CDR3 contains 16 residues. Germline V gives CDR1 DFQATT, CDR2 SNEGSKA (reference sequence). Unmatched junction bases numbered 12, after V lost 5 bases and J lost 4 bases. The CDR3 DNA sequence: TGCAGTGCTGAAATTCCCGGACAGGGGTTTTACAATGAGCAGTTCTTC. This codes for CSAEIPGQGFYNEQFF.

DNA of the CDR3: TGTGCCAGCAGCCAAGAGTCGTTTGGCGGGGAGCTGTTTTTT. Translating gives CASSQESFGGELFF. The genes are TRBV3-1 and TRBJ2-2; D unclear. The CDR3 has 14 residues. With 0 bases removed from V and 7 bases from J, the gap between germline ends came to 9 bases. Germline lookup yields CDR1 LGHDT and CDR2 YNNKEL (reference sequence).

The V call is TRBV2, the J call TRBJ2-5; 7 bases map to TRBD2. This CDR3 is 13 amino acids long. Germline-derived CDR1 and CDR2 are SNHLY and FYNNEI. The V segment lost 8 bases and the J segment 0 bases; nucleotides outside the gene matches: 3. This CDR3 reads CASGGVDQETQYF. CDR3 in DNA: TGTGCCAGCGGGGGGGTCGACCAAGAGACCCAGTACTTC.

This clonotype was seen repeatedly, ten times or more. V usage is TRBV20-1 and J usage is TRBJ2-3; 7 positions agree with TRBD2. The V gene's germline CDR1 is DFQATT and CDR2 SNEGSKA (reference sequence). The J segment lost 0 bases and the V segment lost 0 bases, leaving 3 bases of the junction unmatched. This CDR3 has 15 amino acids. The CDR3 DNA is TGCAGTGCTAGAGATCCGACTAGCAGCACAGATACGCAGTATTTT. Its translation: CSARDPTSSTDTQYF.

V gene TRBV20-1 combines with J gene TRBJ2-7; D call uncertain. The CDR3 covers 12 residues. Between the trimmed V and J ends, which lost 1 base and 5 bases, there was a span of 9 bases. Germline CDR1 reads DFQATT; CDR2 reads SNEGSKA (reference sequence). The chain's CDR3 is CSARASGHEQYF. Here the CDR3 DNA reads TGCAGTGCTAGAGCATCAGGCCACGAGCAGTACTTC.

This clonotype was found a few times. The chain is built from TRBV10-1 and TRBJ2-3; 7 nucleotides agree with TRBD2. The CDR3 spans 15 residues. Germline lookup yields CDR1 WNHNN and CDR2 SYGVQD (reference sequence). After removal of 4 bases from V and 6 bases from J, the junction contained 10 bases not matched to a gene. DNA of the CDR3: TGCGCCAGCAGTGCACGAAGCGGGGCAAGGGATACGCAGTATTTT. It translates to CASSARSGARDTQYF.